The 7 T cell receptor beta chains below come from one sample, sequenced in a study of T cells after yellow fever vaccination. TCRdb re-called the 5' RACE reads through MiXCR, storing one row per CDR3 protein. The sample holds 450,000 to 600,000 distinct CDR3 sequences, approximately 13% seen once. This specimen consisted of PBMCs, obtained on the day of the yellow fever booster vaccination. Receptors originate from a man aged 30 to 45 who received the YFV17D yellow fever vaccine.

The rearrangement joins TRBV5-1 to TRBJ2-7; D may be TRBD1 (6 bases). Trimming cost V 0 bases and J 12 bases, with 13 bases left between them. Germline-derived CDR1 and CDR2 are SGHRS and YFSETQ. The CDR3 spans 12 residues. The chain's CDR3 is CASSLDGVGGYF. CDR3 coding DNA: TGCGCCAGCAGCTTGGACGGAGTAGGGGGGTACTTC.

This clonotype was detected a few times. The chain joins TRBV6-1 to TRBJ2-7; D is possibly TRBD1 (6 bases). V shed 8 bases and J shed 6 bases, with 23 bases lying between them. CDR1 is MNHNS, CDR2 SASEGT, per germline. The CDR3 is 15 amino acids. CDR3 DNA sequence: TGTGCCAGCGCCGTAACAGGGATCTCATTGGCCGAGCAGTACTTC. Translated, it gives CASAVTGISLAEQYF.

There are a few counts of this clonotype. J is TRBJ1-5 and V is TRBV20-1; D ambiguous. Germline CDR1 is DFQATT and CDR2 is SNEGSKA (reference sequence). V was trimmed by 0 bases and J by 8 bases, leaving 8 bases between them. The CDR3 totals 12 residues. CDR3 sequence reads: CSARDGREPQHF. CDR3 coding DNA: TGCAGTGCTAGAGATGGTAGGGAGCCCCAGCATTTT.

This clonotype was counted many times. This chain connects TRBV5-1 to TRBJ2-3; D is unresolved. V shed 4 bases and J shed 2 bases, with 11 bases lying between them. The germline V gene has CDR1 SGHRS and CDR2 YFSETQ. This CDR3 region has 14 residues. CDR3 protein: CASSPDRPTDTQYF. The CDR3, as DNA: TGCGCCAGCAGCCCGGACCGACCCACAGATACGCAGTATTTT. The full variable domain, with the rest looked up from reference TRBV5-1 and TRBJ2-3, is KAGVTQTPRYLIKTRGQQVTLSCSPISGHRSVSWYQQTPGQGLQFLFEYFSETQRNKGNFPGRFSGRQFSNSRSEMNVSTLELGDSALYLCASSPDRPTDTQYFGPGTRLTVL.

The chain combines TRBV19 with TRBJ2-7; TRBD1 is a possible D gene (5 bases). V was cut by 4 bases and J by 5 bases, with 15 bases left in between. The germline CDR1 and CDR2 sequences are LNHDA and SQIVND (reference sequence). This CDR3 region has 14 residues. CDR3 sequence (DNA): TGTGCCAGTAGTAGGGGCGATACGGTCGACGAGCAGTACTTC. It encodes CASSRGDTVDEQYF.

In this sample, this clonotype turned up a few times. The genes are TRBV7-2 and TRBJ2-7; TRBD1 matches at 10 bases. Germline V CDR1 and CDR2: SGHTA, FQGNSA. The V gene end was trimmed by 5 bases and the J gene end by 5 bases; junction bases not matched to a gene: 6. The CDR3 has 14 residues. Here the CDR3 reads CASSPRDRGDEQYF. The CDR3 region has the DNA TGTGCCAGCAGCCCCCGGGACAGGGGCGACGAGCAGTACTTC.

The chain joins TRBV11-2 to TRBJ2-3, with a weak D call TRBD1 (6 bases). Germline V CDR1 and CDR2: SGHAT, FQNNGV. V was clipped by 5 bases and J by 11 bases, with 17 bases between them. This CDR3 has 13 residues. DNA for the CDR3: TGTGCCAGCAGCACAAACAGGGAGACGAGGCAGTATTTT. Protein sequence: CASSTNRETRQYF.